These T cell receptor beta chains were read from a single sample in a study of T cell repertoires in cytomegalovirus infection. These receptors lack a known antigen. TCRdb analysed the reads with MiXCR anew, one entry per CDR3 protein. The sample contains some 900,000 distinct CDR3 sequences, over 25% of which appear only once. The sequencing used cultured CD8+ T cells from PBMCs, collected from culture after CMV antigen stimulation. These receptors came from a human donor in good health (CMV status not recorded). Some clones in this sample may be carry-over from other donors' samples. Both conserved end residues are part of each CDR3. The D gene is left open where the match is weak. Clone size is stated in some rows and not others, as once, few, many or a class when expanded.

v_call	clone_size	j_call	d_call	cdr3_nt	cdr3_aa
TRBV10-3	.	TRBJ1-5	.	TGTGCCATCAGTGAGTCGATACCGCAGAATAATCAGCCCCAGCATTTT	CAISESIPQNNQPQHF
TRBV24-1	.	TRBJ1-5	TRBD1	TGTGCCACCGGGAAAGCAGGGGGCGGCCAGCCCCAGCATTTT	CATGKAGGGQPQHF
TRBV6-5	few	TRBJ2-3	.	TGTGCCAGTCGGGCAGGGGGGATAGATACGCAGTATTTT	CASRAGGIDTQYF
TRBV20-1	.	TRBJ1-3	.	TGCAGTGCTAGGTCTGAACGGGGCGGAAACACCATATATTTT	CSARSERGGNTIYF
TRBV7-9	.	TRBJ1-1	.	TGTGCCAGCAGCTCCAGGGAGTCCACTGAAGCTTTCTTT	CASSSRESTEAFF
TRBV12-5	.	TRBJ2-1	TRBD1	TGTGCTAGTGGTCCAGTCCCGGGACAGGGGAAGAGCGCCTACAATGAGCAGTTCTTC	CASGPVPGQGKSAYNEQFF
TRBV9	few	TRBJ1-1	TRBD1	TGTGCCAGCAGCGTCTCAGGACAGGTGAACACTGAAGCTTTCTTT	CASSVSGQVNTEAFF
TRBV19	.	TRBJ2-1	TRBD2	TGTGCCAGTAGTATAGTAGGGGCGGGGGGATACAATGAGCAGTTCTTC	CASSIVGAGGYNEQFF
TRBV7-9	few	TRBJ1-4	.	TGTGCCAGCAGCTTAAGTCGGGCAAGACGAGGGCCCCAGGATGAAAAACTGTTTTTT	CASSLSRARRGPQDEKLFF
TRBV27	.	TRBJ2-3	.	TGTGCCAGCAGTTTAGGAGGGGAGCCCTGGGCACAGTATTTT	CASSLGGEPWAQYF
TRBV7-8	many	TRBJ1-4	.	TGTGCCAGCAGCTTAGGCGGGGGCCTTATAGAAAAACTGTTTTTT	CASSLGGGLIEKLFF
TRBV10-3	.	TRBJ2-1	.	TGTGCCATCAGTGAGCCCGCCAGCTACAATGAGCAGTTCTTC	CAISEPASYNEQFF
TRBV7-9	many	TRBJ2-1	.	TGTGCCAGCAGCGACTCCGGGACTTCCAACTACAATGAGCAGTTCTTC	CASSDSGTSNYNEQFF
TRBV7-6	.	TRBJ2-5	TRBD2	TGTGCCAGCAGCTTGCGATGGACTAGCGGGGCCCGACTGGAAGAGACCCAGTACTTC	CASSLRWTSGARLEETQYF
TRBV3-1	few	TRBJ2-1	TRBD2	TGTGCCAGCAGAGAAGCGGGGGATGAGCAGTTCTTC	CASREAGDEQFF
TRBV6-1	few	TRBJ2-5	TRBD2	TGTGCCAGCAGTTTGAGGCAGAACCTATTAATATCAGCGGGGGGGCAAGAGACCCAGTACTTC	CASSLRQNLLISAGGQETQYF
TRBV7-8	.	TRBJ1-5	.	TGTGCCAGCAGCCCTGTCGTCAGGAATCAGCCCCAGCATTTT	CASSPVVRNQPQHF
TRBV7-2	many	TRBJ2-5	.	TGTGCCAGCAGCTTAGAGGACTACACTACGCAAGAGACCCAGTACTTC	CASSLEDYTTQETQYF
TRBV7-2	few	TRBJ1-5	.	TGTGCCAGCAGCCGGACAGTTAGCAATCAGCCCCAGCATTTT	CASSRTVSNQPQHF
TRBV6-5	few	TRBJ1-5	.	TGTGCCAGCCGGGCAGGGGCCGAGAGCAATCAGCCCCAGCATTTT	CASRAGAESNQPQHF
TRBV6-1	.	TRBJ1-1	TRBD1	TGTGCCAGCACCGAGTTTCAGGGGGACAGGGACTGGGGGACTGAAGCTTTCTTT	CASTEFQGDRDWGTEAFF
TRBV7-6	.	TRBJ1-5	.	TGTGCTAGCAGCAGAGGGGGGGACAACAATCAGCCCCAGCATTTT	CASSRGGDNNQPQHF
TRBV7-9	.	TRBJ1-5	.	TGTGCCAGCAGTCGTTTGGGAGACAGTCAGCCCCAGCATTTT	CASSRLGDSQPQHF
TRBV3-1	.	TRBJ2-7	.	TGTGCCAGCAGCCAGATTGGCGGGGCCAACTACGAGCAGTACTTC	CASSQIGGANYEQYF
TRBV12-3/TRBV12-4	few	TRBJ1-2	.	TGTGCCAGCAGTTTAGTGGTCACTAACTATGGCTACACCTTC	CASSLVVTNYGYTF
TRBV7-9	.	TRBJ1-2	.	TGTGCCAGCAGCTCAGGACATTCTGCCTATGGCTACACCTTC	CASSSGHSAYGYTF
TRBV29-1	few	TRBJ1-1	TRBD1	TGCAGCGTTGTAAAAGGGACAGAGAACCGTGAAGCTTTCTTT	CSVVKGTENREAFF
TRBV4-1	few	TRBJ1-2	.	TGCGCCAGCAGCCAACGAGGGTTCTATGGCTACACCTTC	CASSQRGFYGYTF
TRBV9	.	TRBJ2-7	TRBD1	TGTGCCAGCAGCGTTGACAGGGTCCCCTACGAGCAGTACTTC	CASSVDRVPYEQYF
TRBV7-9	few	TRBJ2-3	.	TGTGCCAGCAGCTTACTCCAGGGGCGGACAGATACGCAGTATTTT	CASSLLQGRTDTQYF
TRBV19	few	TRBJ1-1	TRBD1	TGTGCCAGTAGTCCCCGACAGGGAGTGGACACTGAAGCTTTCTTT	CASSPRQGVDTEAFF
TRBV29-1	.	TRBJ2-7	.	TGCAGCGTTGAAGCCGGGATACCCTACGAGCAGTACTTC	CSVEAGIPYEQYF
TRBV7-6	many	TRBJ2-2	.	TGTGCCAGCAGCTTAGAAGCAGGGCGCACCGGGGAGCTGTTTTTT	CASSLEAGRTGELFF